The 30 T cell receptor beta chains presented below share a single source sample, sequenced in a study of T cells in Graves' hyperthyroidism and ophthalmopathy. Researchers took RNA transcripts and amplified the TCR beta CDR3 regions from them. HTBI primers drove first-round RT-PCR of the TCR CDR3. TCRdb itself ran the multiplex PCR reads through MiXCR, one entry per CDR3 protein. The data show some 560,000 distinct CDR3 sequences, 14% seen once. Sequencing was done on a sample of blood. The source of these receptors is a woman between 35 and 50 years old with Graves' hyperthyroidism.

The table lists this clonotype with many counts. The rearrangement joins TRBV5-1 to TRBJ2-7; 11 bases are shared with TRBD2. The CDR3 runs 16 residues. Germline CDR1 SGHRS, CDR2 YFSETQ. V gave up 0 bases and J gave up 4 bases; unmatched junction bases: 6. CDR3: CASSLVGTSGDYEQYF. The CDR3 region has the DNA TGCGCCAGCAGCTTGGTCGGGACTAGCGGCGATTACGAGCAGTACTTC.

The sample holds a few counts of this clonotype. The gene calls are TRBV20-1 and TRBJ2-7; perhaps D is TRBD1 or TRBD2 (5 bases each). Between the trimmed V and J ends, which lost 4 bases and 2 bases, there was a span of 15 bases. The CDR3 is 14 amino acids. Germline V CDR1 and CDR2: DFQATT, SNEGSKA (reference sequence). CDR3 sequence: CSAIRDPSTYEQYF. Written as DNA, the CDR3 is TGCAGTGCTATTCGGGACCCTAGTACCTACGAGCAGTACTTC.

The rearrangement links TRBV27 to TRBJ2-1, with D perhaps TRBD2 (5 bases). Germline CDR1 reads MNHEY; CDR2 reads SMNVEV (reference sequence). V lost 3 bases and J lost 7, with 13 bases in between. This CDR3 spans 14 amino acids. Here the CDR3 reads CASSFLRGQNEQFF. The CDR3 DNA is TGTGCCAGCAGTTTTCTCCGGGGTCAGAATGAGCAGTTCTTC.

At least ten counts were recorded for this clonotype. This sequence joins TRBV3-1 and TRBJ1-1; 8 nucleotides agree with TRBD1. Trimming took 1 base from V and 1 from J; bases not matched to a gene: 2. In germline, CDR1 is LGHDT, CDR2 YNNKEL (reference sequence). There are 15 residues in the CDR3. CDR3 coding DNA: TGTGCCAGCAGCCAAGGGACAGGGCAGAACACTGAAGCTTTCTTT. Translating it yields CASSQGTGQNTEAFF.

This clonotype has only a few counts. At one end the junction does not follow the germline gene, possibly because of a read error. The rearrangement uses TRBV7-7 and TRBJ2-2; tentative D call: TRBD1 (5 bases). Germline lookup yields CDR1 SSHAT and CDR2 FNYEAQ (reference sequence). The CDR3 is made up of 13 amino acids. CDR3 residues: CASSLDMLGELFF. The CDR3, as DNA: TGTGCTAGCAGCTTGGACATGCTCGGGGAGCTGTTTTTT.

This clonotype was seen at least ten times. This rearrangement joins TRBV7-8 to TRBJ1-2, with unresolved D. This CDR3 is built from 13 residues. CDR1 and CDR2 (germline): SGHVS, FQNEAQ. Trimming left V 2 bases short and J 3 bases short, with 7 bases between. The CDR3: CASSLQVYYGYTF. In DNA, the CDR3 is TGTGCCAGCAGCTTACAGGTCTACTATGGCTACACCTTC.

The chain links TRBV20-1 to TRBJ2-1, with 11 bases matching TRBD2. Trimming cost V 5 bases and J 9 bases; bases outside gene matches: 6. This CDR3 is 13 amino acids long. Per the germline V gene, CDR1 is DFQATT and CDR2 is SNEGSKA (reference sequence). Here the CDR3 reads CSAGLAGGGEQFF. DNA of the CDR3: TGCAGTGCTGGGCTAGCGGGAGGAGGTGAGCAGTTCTTC.

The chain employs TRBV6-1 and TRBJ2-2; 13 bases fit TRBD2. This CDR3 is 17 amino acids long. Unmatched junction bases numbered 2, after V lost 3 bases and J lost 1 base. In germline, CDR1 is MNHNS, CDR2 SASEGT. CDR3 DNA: TGTGCCAGCAGTGACCGACTAGCGGGGGGGAACACCGGGGAGCTGTTTTTT. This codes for CASSDRLAGGNTGELFF.

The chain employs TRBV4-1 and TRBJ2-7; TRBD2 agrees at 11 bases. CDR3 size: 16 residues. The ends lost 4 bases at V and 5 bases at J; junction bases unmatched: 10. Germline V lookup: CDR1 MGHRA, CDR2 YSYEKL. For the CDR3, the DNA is TGCGCCAGCAGCCCCTTAGCGGGAGGGGGTCGCGACGAGCAGTACTTC. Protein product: CASSPLAGGGRDEQYF.

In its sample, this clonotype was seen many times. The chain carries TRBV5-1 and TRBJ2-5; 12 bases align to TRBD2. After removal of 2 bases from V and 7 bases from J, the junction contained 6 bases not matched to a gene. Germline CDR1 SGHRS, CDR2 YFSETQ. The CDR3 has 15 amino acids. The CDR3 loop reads CASSLLAGGPGTQYF. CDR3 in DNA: TGCGCCAGCAGCTTACTAGCGGGAGGCCCCGGGACCCAGTACTTC.

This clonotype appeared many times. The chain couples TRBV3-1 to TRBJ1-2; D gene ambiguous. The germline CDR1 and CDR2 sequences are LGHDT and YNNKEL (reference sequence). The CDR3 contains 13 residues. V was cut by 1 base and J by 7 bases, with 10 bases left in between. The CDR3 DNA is TGTGCCAGCAGCCAAGTCGCTGAGGGTGGCTACACCTTC. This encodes CASSQVAEGGYTF.

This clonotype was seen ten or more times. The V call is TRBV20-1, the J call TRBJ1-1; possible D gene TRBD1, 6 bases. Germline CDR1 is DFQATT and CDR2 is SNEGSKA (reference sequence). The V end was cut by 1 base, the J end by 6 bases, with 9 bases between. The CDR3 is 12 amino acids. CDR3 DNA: TGCAGTGCTAGAGGGGGGGGCGCTGAAGCTTTCTTT. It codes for CSARGGGAEAFF.

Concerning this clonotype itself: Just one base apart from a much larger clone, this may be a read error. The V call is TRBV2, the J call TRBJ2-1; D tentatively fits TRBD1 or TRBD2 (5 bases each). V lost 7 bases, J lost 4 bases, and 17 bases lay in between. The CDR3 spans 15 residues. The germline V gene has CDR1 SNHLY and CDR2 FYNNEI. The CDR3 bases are TGTGCCAGCATCCCTGGGGGTAGGGGTTACAATGAGCAGTTCTTC. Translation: CASIPGGRGYNEQFF.

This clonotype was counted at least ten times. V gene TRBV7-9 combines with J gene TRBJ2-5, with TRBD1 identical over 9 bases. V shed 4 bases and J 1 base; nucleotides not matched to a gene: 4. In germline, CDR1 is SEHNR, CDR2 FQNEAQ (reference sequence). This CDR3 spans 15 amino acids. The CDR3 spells CASSSSDRGQETQYF. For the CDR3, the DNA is TGTGCCAGCAGCTCCTCGGACAGGGGCCAAGAGACCCAGTACTTC.

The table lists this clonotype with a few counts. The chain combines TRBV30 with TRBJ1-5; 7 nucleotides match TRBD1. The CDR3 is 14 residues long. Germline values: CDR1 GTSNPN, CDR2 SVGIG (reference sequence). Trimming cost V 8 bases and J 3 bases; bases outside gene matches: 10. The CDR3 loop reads CASSSGQINQPQHF. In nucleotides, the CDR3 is TGTGCCAGTAGTTCGGGACAGATCAATCAGCCCCAGCATTTT.

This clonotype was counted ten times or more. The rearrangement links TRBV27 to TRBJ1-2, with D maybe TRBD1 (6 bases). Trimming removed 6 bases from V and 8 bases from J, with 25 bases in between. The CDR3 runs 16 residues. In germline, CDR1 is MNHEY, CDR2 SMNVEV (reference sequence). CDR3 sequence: CASSPPPGHPSFGYTF. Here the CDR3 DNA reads TGTGCCAGCAGCCCTCCTCCGGGACACCCCTCCTTCGGCTACACCTTC.

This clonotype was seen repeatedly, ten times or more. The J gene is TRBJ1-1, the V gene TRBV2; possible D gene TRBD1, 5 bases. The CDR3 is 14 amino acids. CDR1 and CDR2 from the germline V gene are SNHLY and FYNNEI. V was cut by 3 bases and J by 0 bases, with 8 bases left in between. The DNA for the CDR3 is TGTGCCAGCAGTGATAGACAGTTGAACACTGAAGCTTTCTTT. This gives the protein CASSDRQLNTEAFF.

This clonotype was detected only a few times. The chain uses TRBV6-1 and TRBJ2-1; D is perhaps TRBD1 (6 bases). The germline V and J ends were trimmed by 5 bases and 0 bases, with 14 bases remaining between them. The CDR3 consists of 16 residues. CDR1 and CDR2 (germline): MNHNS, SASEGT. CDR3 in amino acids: CASSSNLRGSYNEQFF. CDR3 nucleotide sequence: TGTGCCAGCAGTTCCAACCTCAGGGGCTCCTACAATGAGCAGTTCTTC.

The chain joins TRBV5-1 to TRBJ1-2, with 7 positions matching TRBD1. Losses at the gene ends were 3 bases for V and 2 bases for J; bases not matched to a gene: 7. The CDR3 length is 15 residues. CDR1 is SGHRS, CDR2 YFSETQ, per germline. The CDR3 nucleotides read TGCGCCAGCAGCTCAGGGGGGACTCGGAACTATGGCTACACCTTC. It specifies CASSSGGTRNYGYTF.

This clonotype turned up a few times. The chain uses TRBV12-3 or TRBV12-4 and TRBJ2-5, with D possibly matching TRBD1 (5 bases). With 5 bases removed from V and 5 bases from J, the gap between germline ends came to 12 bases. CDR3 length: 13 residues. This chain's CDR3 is CASSVWGKETQYF. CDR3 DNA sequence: TGTGCCAGCAGTGTTTGGGGCAAGGAGACCCAGTACTTC.

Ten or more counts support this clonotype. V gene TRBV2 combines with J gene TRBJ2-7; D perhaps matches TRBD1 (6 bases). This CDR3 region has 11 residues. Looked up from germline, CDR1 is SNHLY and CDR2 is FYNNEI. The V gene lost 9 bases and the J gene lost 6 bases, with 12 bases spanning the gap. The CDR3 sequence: CAREQGGEQYF. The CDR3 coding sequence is TGTGCCAGAGAACAGGGTGGCGAGCAGTACTTC.

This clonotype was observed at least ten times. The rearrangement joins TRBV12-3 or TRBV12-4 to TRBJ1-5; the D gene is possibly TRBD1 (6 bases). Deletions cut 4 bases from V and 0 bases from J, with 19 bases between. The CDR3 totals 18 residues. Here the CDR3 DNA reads TGTGCCAGCAGTTATGGTGGGCAGGGGTACTATAGCAATCAGCCCCAGCATTTT. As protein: CASSYGGQGYYSNQPQHF.

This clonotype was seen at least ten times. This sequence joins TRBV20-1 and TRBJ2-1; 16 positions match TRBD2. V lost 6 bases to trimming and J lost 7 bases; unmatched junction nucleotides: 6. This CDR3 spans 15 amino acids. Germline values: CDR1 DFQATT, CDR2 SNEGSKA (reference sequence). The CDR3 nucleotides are TGCAGTGCGCCGGGACTAGCGGGAGGGCGGAATGAGCAGTTCTTC. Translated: CSAPGLAGGRNEQFF.

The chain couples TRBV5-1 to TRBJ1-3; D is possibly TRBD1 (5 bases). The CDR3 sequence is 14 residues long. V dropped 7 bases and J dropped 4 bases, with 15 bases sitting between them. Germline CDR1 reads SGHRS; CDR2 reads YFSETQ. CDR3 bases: TGCGCCAGCGCCCCGGGGGGGTCCGGAAACACCATATATTTT. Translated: CASAPGGSGNTIYF.

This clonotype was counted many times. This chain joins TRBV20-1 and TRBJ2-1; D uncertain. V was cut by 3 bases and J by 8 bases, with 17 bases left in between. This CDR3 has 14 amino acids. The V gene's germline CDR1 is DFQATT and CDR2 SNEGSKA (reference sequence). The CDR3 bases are TGCAGTGCTAGTCTACCGCAGCTCAGCGATGAGCAGTTCTTC. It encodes CSASLPQLSDEQFF.

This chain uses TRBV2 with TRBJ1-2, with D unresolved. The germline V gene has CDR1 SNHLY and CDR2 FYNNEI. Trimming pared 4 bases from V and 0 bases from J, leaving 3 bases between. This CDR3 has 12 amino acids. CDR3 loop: CASSGTNYGYTF. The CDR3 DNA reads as TGTGCCAGCAGTGGTACTAACTATGGCTACACCTTC.

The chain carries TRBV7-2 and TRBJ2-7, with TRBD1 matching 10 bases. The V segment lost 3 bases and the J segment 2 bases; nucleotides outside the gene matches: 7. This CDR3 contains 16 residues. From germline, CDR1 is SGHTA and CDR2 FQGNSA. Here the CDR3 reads CASSLSGTGDPYEQYF. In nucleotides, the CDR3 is TGTGCCAGCAGCTTGTCCGGGACAGGGGATCCCTACGAGCAGTACTTC.

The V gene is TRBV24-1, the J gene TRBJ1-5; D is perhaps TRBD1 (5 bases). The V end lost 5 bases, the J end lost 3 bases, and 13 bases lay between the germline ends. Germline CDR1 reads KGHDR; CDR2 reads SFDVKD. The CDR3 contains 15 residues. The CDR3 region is CATSARGQTNQPQHF. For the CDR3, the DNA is TGTGCCACCAGTGCCCGTGGACAAACCAATCAGCCCCAGCATTTT.

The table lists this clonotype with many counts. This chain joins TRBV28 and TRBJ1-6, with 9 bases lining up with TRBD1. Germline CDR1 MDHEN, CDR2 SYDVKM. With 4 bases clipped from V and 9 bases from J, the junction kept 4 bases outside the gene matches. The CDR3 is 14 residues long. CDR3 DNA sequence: TGTGCCAGCAGTTGGGACAGGGACCGTTCACCCCTCCACTTT. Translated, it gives CASSWDRDRSPLHF.

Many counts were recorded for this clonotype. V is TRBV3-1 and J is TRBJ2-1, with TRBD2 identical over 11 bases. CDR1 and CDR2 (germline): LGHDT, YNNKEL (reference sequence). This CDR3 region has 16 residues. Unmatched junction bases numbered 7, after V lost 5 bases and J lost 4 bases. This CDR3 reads CASSEGVAGGYNEQFF. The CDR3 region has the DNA TGTGCCAGCAGCGAAGGGGTAGCGGGAGGGTACAATGAGCAGTTCTTC.